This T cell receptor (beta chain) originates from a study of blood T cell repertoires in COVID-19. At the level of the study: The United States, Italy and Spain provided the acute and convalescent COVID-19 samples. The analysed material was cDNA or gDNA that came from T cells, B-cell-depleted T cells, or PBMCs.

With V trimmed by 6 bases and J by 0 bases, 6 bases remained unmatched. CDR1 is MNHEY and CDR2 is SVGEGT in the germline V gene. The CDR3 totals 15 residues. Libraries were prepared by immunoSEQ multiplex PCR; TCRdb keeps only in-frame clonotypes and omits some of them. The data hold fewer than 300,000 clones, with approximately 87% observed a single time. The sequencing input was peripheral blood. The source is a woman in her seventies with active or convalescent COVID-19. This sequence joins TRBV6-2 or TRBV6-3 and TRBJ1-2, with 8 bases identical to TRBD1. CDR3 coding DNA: TGTGCCAGCAGCCAGGGGGCTCTCTCTAACTATGGCTACACCTTC. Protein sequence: CASSQGALSNYGYTF.